This TCR beta chain emerged from a study of cytomegalovirus exposure and HLA in healthy donors. In regard to this clone: Its antigen remains unidentified.

PCR employed 60 Vbeta and 13 Jbeta primers. Assay: immunoSEQ multiplex PCR; the TCRdb copy retains only in-frame clones and omits some. Counted here are under 200,000 clones, 65% to 80% occurring once; the ten biggest clones make up around 3%. Findings of the study overall: Earlier analysis looked at TCR beta V segments, and most were productive about 90% or about 30% of the time. Analysis was performed later, and it showed HLA-associated TCR beta chains to be more clonally expanded than equally common others. In vitro, a few CMV-associated chains proved specific for CMV antigens.

The CDR3 totals 13 residues. CDR1 is SGHRS and CDR2 is YFSETQ in the germline V gene. Trimming took 5 bases from V and 4 from J; bases not matched to a gene: 2. J is TRBJ1-1 and V is TRBV5-1; 10 bases are a match to TRBD1. Input material: PBMCs. This TCR derives from a woman in her forties or fifties in good health and CMV-seropositive. The CDR3: CASRWTGGTEAFF. The CDR3 DNA is TGCGCCAGCAGGTGGACAGGGGGCACTGAAGCTTTCTTT.